The rows below give T cell receptor beta chains drawn from one sample of a study of persistence of HIV-infected CD4 T cells. These receptors are not linked to any known antigen. The table came from immunoSEQ multiplex PCR; TCRdb's copy has only in-frame clones and leaves some out. Of about 36,000 clones in the sample, around 85% were seen once. This specimen was cultured CD4+ T cells from PBMCs, taken from a patient who received antiretroviral therapy. Source of these receptors: an adult with HIV. The donor label of this sample is uncertain. Both conserved end residues are part of each CDR3. The order of the fields is CDR3 length, V gene, clone size, J gene, D gene, CDR3 protein, CDR3 DNA. A D gene is named only where the DNA matches it firmly. Rows give clone size only sometimes, using once, few, many, or a class for an expanded clone.

CDR3 length: 13
V gene: TRBV4-2
clone size: few
J gene: TRBJ2-7
D gene: NA
CDR3 protein: CASSHTRKDEQYF
CDR3 DNA: TGTGCCAGCAGCCACACGAGGAAGGACGAGCAGTACTTC

CDR3 length: 14
V gene: TRBV9
clone size: NA
J gene: TRBJ1-6
D gene: NA
CDR3 protein: CASSVWGYNSPLHF
CDR3 DNA: TGTGCCAGCAGCGTATGGGGGTATAATTCACCCCTCCACTTT

CDR3 length: 14
V gene: TRBV5-1
clone size: few
J gene: TRBJ2-3
D gene: NA
CDR3 protein: CASSSRSVTDTQYF
CDR3 DNA: TGCGCCAGCAGCTCCAGATCGGTGACAGATACGCAGTATTTT

CDR3 length: 19
V gene: TRBV4-1
clone size: NA
J gene: TRBJ2-1
D gene: TRBD2
CDR3 protein: CASSLTAGGRSGIYNEQFF
CDR3 DNA: TGCGCCAGCAGCCTAACGGCGGGGGGGCGATCGGGGATATACAATGAGCAGTTCTTC

CDR3 length: 13
V gene: TRBV10-1
clone size: NA
J gene: TRBJ2-1
D gene: NA
CDR3 protein: CASSDRGRNEQFF
CDR3 DNA: TGCGCCAGCAGTGATAGGGGCCGGAATGAGCAGTTCTTC

CDR3 length: 14
V gene: TRBV9
clone size: NA
J gene: TRBJ1-2
D gene: NA
CDR3 protein: CASSVVPPADGYTF
CDR3 DNA: TGTGCCAGCAGCGTAGTCCCCCCAGCGGATGGCTACACCTTC

CDR3 length: 14
V gene: TRBV19
clone size: NA
J gene: TRBJ2-7
D gene: TRBD2
CDR3 protein: CASKSGTSGNEQYF
CDR3 DNA: TGTGCCAGTAAGTCGGGGACTAGCGGTAACGAGCAGTACTTC

CDR3 length: 13
V gene: TRBV27
clone size: NA
J gene: TRBJ1-1
D gene: TRBD1
CDR3 protein: CASSSGQHTEAFF
CDR3 DNA: TGTGCCAGCAGTTCGGGACAGCACACTGAAGCTTTCTTT

CDR3 length: 14
V gene: TRBV5-1
clone size: NA
J gene: TRBJ2-7
D gene: NA
CDR3 protein: CASSKTGSEYEQYF
CDR3 DNA: TGCGCCAGCAGCAAAACAGGGTCAGAATACGAGCAGTACTTC

CDR3 length: 15
V gene: TRBV2
clone size: NA
J gene: TRBJ1-1
D gene: TRBD1
CDR3 protein: CASSERGAGGTEAFF
CDR3 DNA: TGTGCCAGCAGTGAAAGAGGGGCAGGGGGCACTGAAGCTTTCTTT

CDR3 length: 13
V gene: TRBV2
clone size: NA
J gene: TRBJ2-4
D gene: TRBD2
CDR3 protein: CASRTSGRNIQYF
CDR3 DNA: TGTGCCAGCAGAACTAGCGGAAGAAACATTCAGTACTTC

CDR3 length: 15
V gene: TRBV27
clone size: NA
J gene: TRBJ2-3
D gene: NA
CDR3 protein: CASSSDSVGPDTQYF
CDR3 DNA: TGTGCCAGCAGTTCCGATTCGGTGGGCCCAGATACGCAGTATTTT

CDR3 length: 13
V gene: TRBV7-9
clone size: NA
J gene: TRBJ2-1
D gene: NA
CDR3 protein: CASSSGGYNEQFF
CDR3 DNA: TGTGCCAGCAGCTCGGGTGGGTACAATGAGCAGTTCTTC

CDR3 length: 13
V gene: TRBV19
clone size: NA
J gene: TRBJ1-5
D gene: TRBD1
CDR3 protein: CASSTGQGRPQHF
CDR3 DNA: TGTGCCAGTAGTACGGGACAGGGGAGGCCCCAGCATTTT

CDR3 length: 17
V gene: TRBV7-8
clone size: NA
J gene: TRBJ1-2
D gene: NA
CDR3 protein: CASSAQHDRTVNYGYTF
CDR3 DNA: TGTGCCAGCAGCGCCCAACATGATAGGACGGTCAACTATGGCTACACCTTC

CDR3 length: 16
V gene: TRBV18
clone size: once
J gene: TRBJ2-1
D gene: TRBD1
CDR3 protein: CASSPLGTGAGNEQFF
CDR3 DNA: TGTGCCAGCTCACCACTCGGGACAGGGGCGGGCAATGAGCAGTTCTTC

CDR3 length: 16
V gene: TRBV28
clone size: NA
J gene: TRBJ1-2
D gene: NA
CDR3 protein: CASSTIHRVQAYGYTF
CDR3 DNA: TGTGCCAGCAGTACCATCCACAGGGTTCAAGCCTATGGCTACACCTTC

CDR3 length: 14
V gene: TRBV10-3
clone size: few
J gene: TRBJ1-2
D gene: NA
CDR3 protein: CAISGTAEERGYTF
CDR3 DNA: TGTGCCATCAGTGGGACAGCAGAAGAACGAGGCTACACCTTC

CDR3 length: 15
V gene: TRBV7-2
clone size: NA
J gene: TRBJ2-7
D gene: TRBD1
CDR3 protein: CASSLAQGARDEQYF
CDR3 DNA: TGTGCCAGCAGCTTAGCCCAGGGGGCAAGGGACGAGCAGTACTTC

CDR3 length: 13
V gene: TRBV7-9
clone size: NA
J gene: TRBJ1-2
D gene: NA
CDR3 protein: CASSLHRGDGYTF
CDR3 DNA: TGTGCCAGCAGCTTACACAGAGGGGATGGCTACACCTTC

CDR3 length: 13
V gene: TRBV27
clone size: few
J gene: TRBJ1-2
D gene: NA
CDR3 protein: CASADRTNYGYTF
CDR3 DNA: TGTGCCAGTGCCGACAGGACAAACTATGGCTACACCTTC

CDR3 length: 14
V gene: TRBV30
clone size: NA
J gene: TRBJ1-3
D gene: NA
CDR3 protein: CAWRGQARGNTIYF
CDR3 DNA: TGTGCCTGGAGGGGGCAGGCACGGGGAAACACCATATATTTT

CDR3 length: 13
V gene: TRBV28
clone size: NA
J gene: TRBJ1-5
D gene: TRBD1
CDR3 protein: CASRGQWSQPQHF
CDR3 DNA: TGTGCCAGCAGGGGACAGTGGAGTCAGCCCCAGCATTTT

CDR3 length: 11
V gene: TRBV29-1
clone size: NA
J gene: TRBJ1-6
D gene: NA
CDR3 protein: CSVASKGSLHF
CDR3 DNA: TGCAGCGTTGCCAGTAAGGGATCCCTCCACTTT

CDR3 length: 18
V gene: TRBV28
clone size: once
J gene: TRBJ2-2
D gene: TRBD2
CDR3 protein: CASSLLPGAGGPDGELFF
CDR3 DNA: TGTGCCAGCAGTCTCCTCCCGGGAGCGGGGGGGCCCGACGGGGAGCTGTTTTTT

CDR3 length: 14
V gene: TRBV5-1
clone size: NA
J gene: TRBJ1-2
D gene: TRBD1
CDR3 protein: CASSLSQGVDGYTF
CDR3 DNA: TGCGCCAGCAGCTTGAGTCAGGGGGTTGATGGCTACACCTTC

CDR3 length: 14
V gene: TRBV6-5
clone size: NA
J gene: TRBJ2-1
D gene: NA
CDR3 protein: CASSYSGGWNEQFF
CDR3 DNA: TGTGCCAGCAGTTACTCTGGGGGCTGGAATGAGCAGTTCTTC

CDR3 length: 15
V gene: TRBV7-9
clone size: NA
J gene: TRBJ2-7
D gene: NA
CDR3 protein: CASSRSGTLTYEQYF
CDR3 DNA: TGTGCCAGCAGCCGATCCGGGACACTTACCTACGAGCAGTACTTC

CDR3 length: 13
V gene: TRBV3-1/TRBV3-2
clone size: NA
J gene: TRBJ1-2
D gene: NA
CDR3 protein: CASSQGVGGGYTF
CDR3 DNA: TGTGCCAGCAGCCAAGGAGTAGGAGGTGGCTACACCTTC

CDR3 length: 13
V gene: TRBV12-3/TRBV12-4
clone size: NA
J gene: TRBJ1-5
D gene: NA
CDR3 protein: CASSFEGRQPQHF
CDR3 DNA: TGTGCCAGCAGTTTTGAGGGGCGGCAGCCCCAGCATTTT

CDR3 length: 12
V gene: TRBV18
clone size: NA
J gene: TRBJ1-1
D gene: NA
CDR3 protein: CASSPQNTEAFF
CDR3 DNA: TGTGCCAGCTCACCACAGAACACTGAAGCTTTCTTT

CDR3 length: 14
V gene: TRBV7-9
clone size: NA
J gene: TRBJ1-6
D gene: NA
CDR3 protein: CASGTTRFSSPLHF
CDR3 DNA: TGTGCCAGCGGTACGACGAGGTTTTCTTCACCCCTCCACTTT

CDR3 length: 15
V gene: TRBV5-1
clone size: NA
J gene: TRBJ1-2
D gene: NA
CDR3 protein: CASSLGWGPNYGYTF
CDR3 DNA: TGCGCCAGCAGCTTGGGTTGGGGCCCTAACTATGGCTACACCTTC

CDR3 length: 15
V gene: TRBV19
clone size: NA
J gene: TRBJ1-1
D gene: NA
CDR3 protein: CASSSRWSMNTEAFF
CDR3 DNA: TGTGCCAGTAGTAGCCGTTGGAGCATGAACACTGAAGCTTTCTTT

CDR3 length: 15
V gene: TRBV7-7
clone size: NA
J gene: TRBJ2-1
D gene: TRBD2
CDR3 protein: CASSPQAGVNNEQFF
CDR3 DNA: TGTGCCAGCAGCCCGCAAGCGGGGGTGAACAATGAGCAGTTCTTC

CDR3 length: 13
V gene: TRBV11-2
clone size: NA
J gene: TRBJ2-7
D gene: TRBD2
CDR3 protein: CASSFIAGGEQYF
CDR3 DNA: TGTGCCAGCAGTTTTATAGCGGGGGGGGAGCAGTACTTC

CDR3 length: 18
V gene: TRBV2
clone size: NA
J gene: TRBJ1-3
D gene: NA
CDR3 protein: CASRGFSGPGVSGNTIYF
CDR3 DNA: TGTGCCAGCAGGGGGTTCAGTGGACCCGGGGTCTCTGGAAACACCATATATTTT

CDR3 length: 16
V gene: TRBV11-3
clone size: NA
J gene: TRBJ2-1
D gene: NA
CDR3 protein: CASSLGGAGFYNEQFF
CDR3 DNA: TGTGCCAGCAGCTTAGGAGGGGCCGGGTTTTACAATGAGCAGTTCTTC

CDR3 length: 13
V gene: TRBV7-3
clone size: once
J gene: TRBJ1-1
D gene: NA
CDR3 protein: CASSLQGNTEAFF
CDR3 DNA: TGTGCCAGCAGCTTACAGGGGAACACTGAAGCTTTCTTT

CDR3 length: 16
V gene: TRBV21-1
clone size: NA
J gene: TRBJ2-7
D gene: NA
CDR3 protein: CASSKAPGVGLDEQYF
CDR3 DNA: TGTGCCAGCAGCAAAGCCCCAGGGGTAGGGCTCGACGAGCAGTACTTC

CDR3 length: 14
V gene: TRBV28
clone size: NA
J gene: TRBJ1-6
D gene: TRBD1
CDR3 protein: CASRVGTAWAPLHF
CDR3 DNA: TGTGCCAGCAGAGTCGGGACAGCTTGGGCGCCCCTCCACTTT

CDR3 length: 13
V gene: TRBV5-1
clone size: NA
J gene: TRBJ1-1
D gene: NA
CDR3 protein: CASRLAGGTEAFF
CDR3 DNA: TGCGCCAGCAGGTTAGCGGGGGGGACTGAAGCTTTCTTT

CDR3 length: 14
V gene: TRBV29-1
clone size: NA
J gene: TRBJ2-3
D gene: NA
CDR3 protein: CSVEEGEVTDTQYF
CDR3 DNA: TGCAGCGTTGAGGAGGGGGAGGTCACAGATACGCAGTATTTT

CDR3 length: 15
V gene: TRBV6-1
clone size: NA
J gene: TRBJ2-7
D gene: NA
CDR3 protein: CASSEGTAISYEQYF
CDR3 DNA: TGTGCCAGCAGTGAGGGGACGGCGATCTCCTACGAGCAGTACTTC

CDR3 length: 14
V gene: TRBV28
clone size: NA
J gene: TRBJ1-3
D gene: NA
CDR3 protein: CASSSPYRGNTIYF
CDR3 DNA: TGTGCCAGCAGTTCGCCTTACAGGGGAAACACCATATATTTT

CDR3 length: 17
V gene: TRBV6-1
clone size: NA
J gene: TRBJ1-3
D gene: NA
CDR3 protein: CASSELVSDFSGNTIYF
CDR3 DNA: TGTGCCAGCAGTGAATTGGTCAGTGACTTCTCTGGAAACACCATATATTTT

CDR3 length: 12
V gene: TRBV28
clone size: NA
J gene: TRBJ2-1
D gene: NA
CDR3 protein: CASSSRRNEQFF
CDR3 DNA: TGTGCCAGCAGTTCCCGTAGGAATGAGCAGTTCTTC

CDR3 length: 17
V gene: TRBV4-2
clone size: once
J gene: TRBJ2-5
D gene: NA
CDR3 protein: CASSTGAGTTDGETQYF
CDR3 DNA: TGTGCCAGCAGCACAGGGGCCGGGACTACAGATGGGGAGACCCAGTACTTC

CDR3 length: 17
V gene: TRBV5-3
clone size: NA
J gene: TRBJ2-1
D gene: NA
CDR3 protein: CARSLGEGRGENNEQFF
CDR3 DNA: TGTGCCAGAAGCTTGGGTGAGGGCAGGGGAGAGAACAATGAGCAGTTCTTC

CDR3 length: 17
V gene: TRBV3-1/TRBV3-2
clone size: NA
J gene: TRBJ2-2
D gene: TRBD1
CDR3 protein: CASSHPRGRDFTGELFF
CDR3 DNA: TGTGCCAGCAGCCATCCCAGGGGGCGGGATTTCACCGGGGAGCTGTTTTTT

CDR3 length: 13
V gene: TRBV7-6
clone size: NA
J gene: TRBJ2-5
D gene: NA
CDR3 protein: CASSSAGPETQYF
CDR3 DNA: TGTGCCAGCAGCTCCGCGGGGCCAGAGACCCAGTACTTC

CDR3 length: 15
V gene: TRBV3-1/TRBV3-2
clone size: NA
J gene: TRBJ2-7
D gene: NA
CDR3 protein: CASSQVSWDSYEQYF
CDR3 DNA: TGTGCCAGCAGCCAAGTTTCTTGGGACTCCTACGAGCAGTACTTC

CDR3 length: 13
V gene: TRBV29-1
clone size: NA
J gene: TRBJ2-3
D gene: NA
CDR3 protein: CSVPVGVADTQYF
CDR3 DNA: TGCAGCGTTCCCGTTGGGGTAGCAGATACGCAGTATTTT

CDR3 length: 14
V gene: TRBV4-2
clone size: NA
J gene: TRBJ2-3
D gene: TRBD1
CDR3 protein: CASSVQGVRDTQYF
CDR3 DNA: TGTGCCAGCAGCGTTCAGGGGGTTAGAGATACGCAGTATTTT

CDR3 length: 14
V gene: TRBV10-3
clone size: NA
J gene: TRBJ2-7
D gene: TRBD1
CDR3 protein: CAIKGQGSFYEQYF
CDR3 DNA: TGTGCCATCAAGGGACAGGGGAGTTTCTACGAGCAGTACTTC

CDR3 length: 16
V gene: TRBV19
clone size: NA
J gene: TRBJ1-4
D gene: TRBD1
CDR3 protein: CASSIYRGDSFEKLFF
CDR3 DNA: TGTGCCAGTAGTATCTACCGCGGGGACAGTTTTGAAAAACTGTTTTTT

CDR3 length: 15
V gene: TRBV6-5
clone size: NA
J gene: TRBJ1-1
D gene: NA
CDR3 protein: CASSYSNQGATEAFF
CDR3 DNA: TGTGCCAGCAGTTACTCGAATCAGGGAGCCACTGAAGCTTTCTTT